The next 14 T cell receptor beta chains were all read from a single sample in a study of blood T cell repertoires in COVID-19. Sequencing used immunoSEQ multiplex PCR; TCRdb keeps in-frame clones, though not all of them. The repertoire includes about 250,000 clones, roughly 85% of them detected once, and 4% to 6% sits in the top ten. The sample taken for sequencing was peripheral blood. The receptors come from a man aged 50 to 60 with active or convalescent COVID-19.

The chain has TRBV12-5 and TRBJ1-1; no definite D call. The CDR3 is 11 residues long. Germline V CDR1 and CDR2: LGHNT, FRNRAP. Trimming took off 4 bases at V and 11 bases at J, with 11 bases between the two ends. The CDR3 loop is CASGSMDWAFF. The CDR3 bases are TGTGCTAGTGGTTCGATGGACTGGGCTTTCTTT. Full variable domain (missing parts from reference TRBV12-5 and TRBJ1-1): DARVTQTPRHKVTEMGQEVTMRCQPILGHNTVFWYRQTMMQGLELLAYFRNRAPLDDSGMPKDRFSAEMPDATLATLKIQPSEPRDSAVYFCASGSMDWAFFGQGTRLTVV.

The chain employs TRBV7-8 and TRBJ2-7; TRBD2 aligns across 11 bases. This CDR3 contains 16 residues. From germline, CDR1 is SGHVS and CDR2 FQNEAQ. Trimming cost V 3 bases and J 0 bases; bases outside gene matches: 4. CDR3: CASSFPLAGGSYEQYF. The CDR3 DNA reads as TGTGCCAGCAGCTTCCCTCTAGCGGGAGGCTCCTACGAGCAGTACTTC.

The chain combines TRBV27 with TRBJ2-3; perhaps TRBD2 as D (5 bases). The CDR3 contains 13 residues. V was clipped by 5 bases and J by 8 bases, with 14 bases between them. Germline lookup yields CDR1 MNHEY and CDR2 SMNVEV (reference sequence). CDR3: CASSETVRATQYF. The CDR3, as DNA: TGTGCCAGCAGTGAAACGGTGAGGGCTACGCAGTATTTT.

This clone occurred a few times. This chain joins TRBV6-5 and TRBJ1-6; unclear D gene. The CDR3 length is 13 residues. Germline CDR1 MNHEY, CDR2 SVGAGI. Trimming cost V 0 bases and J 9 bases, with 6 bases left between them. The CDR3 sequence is CASSYSTSSPLHF. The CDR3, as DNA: TGTGCCAGCAGTTACTCTACAAGTTCACCCCTCCACTTT.

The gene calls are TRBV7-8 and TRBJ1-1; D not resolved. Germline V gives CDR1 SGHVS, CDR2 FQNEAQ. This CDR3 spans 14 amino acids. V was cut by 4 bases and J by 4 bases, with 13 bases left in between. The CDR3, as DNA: TGTGCCAGCAGCTCGGTCGGTACGGGCACTGAAGCTTTCTTT. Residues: CASSSVGTGTEAFF.

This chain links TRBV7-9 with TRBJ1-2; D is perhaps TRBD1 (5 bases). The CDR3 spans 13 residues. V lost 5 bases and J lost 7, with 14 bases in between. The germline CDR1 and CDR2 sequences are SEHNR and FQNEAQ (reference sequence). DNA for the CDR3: TGTGCCAGCAGCAACGGGGGGTTTACTGGCTACACCTTC. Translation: CASSNGGFTGYTF.

The CDR3 sequence is CASSLLTGGRTEAFF. As DNA, the CDR3 is TGTGCCAGCAGCCTATTGACAGGGGGACGCACTGAAGCTTTCTTT. The V gene is TRBV11-2, the J gene TRBJ1-1, with TRBD1 identical over 9 bases. Germline V gene sequence: CDR1 SGHAT, CDR2 FQNNGV. The CDR3 sequence is 15 residues long. Trimming took 5 bases from V and 4 from J; bases not matched to a gene: 8.

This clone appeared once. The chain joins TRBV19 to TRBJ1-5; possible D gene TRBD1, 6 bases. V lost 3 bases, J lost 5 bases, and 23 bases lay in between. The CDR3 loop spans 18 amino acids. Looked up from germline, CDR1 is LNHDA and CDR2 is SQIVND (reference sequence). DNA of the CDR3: TGTGCCAGTAGTATTGTTTTGAGCTCAGGGGATAGGGATCAGCCCCAGCATTTT. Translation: CASSIVLSSGDRDQPQHF.

This CDR3 is CASRLPGQGRETQYF. CDR3 coding DNA: TGTGCCAGCAGGCTACCGGGACAGGGAAGAGAGACCCAGTACTTC. The chain recombines TRBV28 with TRBJ2-5, with 9 positions matching TRBD1. Losses at the gene ends were 6 bases for V and 4 bases for J; bases not matched to a gene: 9. The CDR3 extends over 15 amino acids. Germline loops: CDR1 MDHEN, CDR2 SYDVKM.

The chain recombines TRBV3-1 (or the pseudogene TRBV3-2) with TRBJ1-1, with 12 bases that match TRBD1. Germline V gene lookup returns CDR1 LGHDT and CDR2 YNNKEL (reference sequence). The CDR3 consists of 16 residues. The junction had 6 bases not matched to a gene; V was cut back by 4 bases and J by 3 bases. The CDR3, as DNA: TGTGCCAGCAGCCCCGGGACAGGGGGCGAGGACACTGAAGCTTTCTTT. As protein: CASSPGTGGEDTEAFF.

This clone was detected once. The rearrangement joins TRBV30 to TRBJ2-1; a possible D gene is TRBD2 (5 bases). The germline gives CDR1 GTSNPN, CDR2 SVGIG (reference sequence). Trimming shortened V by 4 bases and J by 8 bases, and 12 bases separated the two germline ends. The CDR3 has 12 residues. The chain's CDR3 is CAWNALGHEQFF. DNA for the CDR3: TGTGCCTGGAACGCACTAGGTCATGAGCAGTTCTTC.

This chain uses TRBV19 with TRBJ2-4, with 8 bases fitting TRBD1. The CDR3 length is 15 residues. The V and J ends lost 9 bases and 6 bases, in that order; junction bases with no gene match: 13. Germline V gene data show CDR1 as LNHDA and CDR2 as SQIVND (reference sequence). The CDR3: CARMYSRDRINIQYF. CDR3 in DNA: TGTGCCAGAATGTACTCCCGGGACAGGATAAACATTCAGTACTTC.

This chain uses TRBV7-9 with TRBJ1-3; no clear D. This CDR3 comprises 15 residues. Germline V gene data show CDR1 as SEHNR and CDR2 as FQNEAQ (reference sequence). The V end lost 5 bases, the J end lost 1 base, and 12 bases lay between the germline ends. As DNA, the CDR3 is TGTGCCAGCAGCGTAATTAGTGATTCTGGAAACACCATATATTTT. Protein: CASSVISDSGNTIYF. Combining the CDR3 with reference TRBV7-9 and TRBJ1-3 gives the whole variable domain DTGVSQNPRHKITKRGQNVTFRCDPISEHNRLYWYRQTLGQGPEFLTYFQNEAQLEKSRLLSDRFSAERPKGSFSTLEIQRTEQGDSAMYLCASSVISDSGNTIYFGEGSWLTVV.

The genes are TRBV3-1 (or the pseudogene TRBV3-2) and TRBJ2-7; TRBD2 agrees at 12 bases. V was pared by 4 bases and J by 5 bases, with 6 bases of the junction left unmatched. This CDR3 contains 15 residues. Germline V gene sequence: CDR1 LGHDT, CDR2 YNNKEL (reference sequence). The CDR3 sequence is CASSLSTSGSHEQYF. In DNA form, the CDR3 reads TGTGCCAGCAGCCTCTCGACTAGCGGGAGCCACGAGCAGTACTTC.